This T cell receptor beta chain was documented in a study of cytomegalovirus exposure and HLA in healthy donors. The CDR3 is 16 residues long. V dropped 5 bases and J dropped 0; count of bases not matched to a gene: 6. Germline CDR1 MDHEN, CDR2 SYDVKM. Use of 60 Vbeta and 13 Jbeta primers characterized the PCR. Some clones are missing from TCRdb's copy, which holds only in-frame ones; the method was immunoSEQ multiplex PCR. The sample holds approximately 120,000 clones. This receptor was taken from a man aged 18 to 29 in good health and CMV-seronegative. The chain links TRBV28 to TRBJ2-1; TRBD2 aligns across 8 bases. Sequenced input: PBMCs. In DNA form, the CDR3 reads TGTGCCAGCAGTACCTTCCTAGCGGGCTCCTACAATGAGCAGTTCTTC. Translating gives CASSTFLAGSYNEQFF.